The present TCR beta chain was sequenced within a study of shared clonotypes between healthy human individuals. Some clones are missing from TCRdb's copy, which holds only in-frame ones; the method was immunoSEQ multiplex PCR. The sample holds approximately 2,200,000 clones, just over 90% seen once. CD45RO-negative, CCR7-positively selected cells formed the naive CD8 fraction, excluding terminally differentiated effector memory CD45RA+ cells. CDR3 length: 16 amino acids. The germline CDR1 and CDR2 sequences are MGHRA and YSYEKL. V was clipped by 4 bases and J by 0 bases; unmatched bases: 6. The V and J genes are TRBV4-1 and TRBJ2-1; 7 nucleotides line up with TRBD2. Specimen: naive CD8+ T cells from PBMCs. The sequence came from a man between 18 and 35 years old in good health. Some clones in this sample may be carry-over from other donors' samples. In DNA, the CDR3 is TGCGCCAGCAGCCGGCCTAGCGGCTCCTCCTACAATGAGCAGTTCTTC. Translated, it gives CASSRPSGSSYNEQFF.